These 20 T cell receptor beta chains share one sample of origin, sequenced in a study of monozygotic twins with inflammatory bowel disease. TCRdb derives one entry per CDR3 protein from the 5' RACE reads, leaving out DNA. Its table records around 150,000 distinct CDR3 sequences. The specimen was blood. The origin of the receptors is a human donor with ulcerative colitis or Crohn's disease, or a healthy co-twin of an affected twin (not recorded which).

The rearrangement uses TRBV28 and TRBJ1-5; without DNA, the TCRdb call of TRBD1 cannot be checked. CDR3 length: 16 residues. In germline, CDR1 is MDHEN, CDR2 SYDVKM. This CDR3 reads CASSSIMDRPNQPQHF.

CDR3 protein: CASSFGQGDGYTF. The chain links TRBV12-3 or TRBV12-4 to TRBJ1-2; TCRdb selects TRBD1, and the lack of DNA leaves this call unchecked. CDR3 size: 13 residues.

J is TRBJ2-7 and V is TRBV4-1; TCRdb's D call of TRBD2 is untestable without DNA. This CDR3 has 14 residues. Germline values: CDR1 MGHRA, CDR2 YSYEKL. CDR3 residues: CASSQVGLVSEQYF.

This chain uses TRBV7-9 with TRBJ1-5; the TRBD1 assignment by TCRdb is unverifiable without DNA. Germline-derived CDR1 and CDR2 are SEHNR and FQNEAQ (reference sequence). The CDR3 has 12 residues. The chain's CDR3 is CASSLEDMTQHF.

The V call is TRBV12-3 or TRBV12-4, the J call TRBJ1-6. CDR3 length: 15 amino acids. The CDR3 protein is CASSLRVRGNSPLHF.

This chain connects TRBV18 to TRBJ1-6. This CDR3 region has 13 residues. Germline V lookup: CDR1 KGHSH, CDR2 LQKENI. The CDR3 loop is CASSNLDNSPLHF. Together with reference TRBV18 and TRBJ1-6, the CDR3 gives the full variable domain: NAGVMQNPRHLVRRRGQEARLRCSPMKGHSHVYWYRQLPEEGLKFMVYLQKENIIDESGMPKERFSAEFPKEGPSILRIQQVVRGDSAAYFCASSNLDNSPLHFGNGTRLTVT.

The chain recombines TRBV28 with TRBJ2-7; TCRdb's assignment of TRBD1 cannot be checked, as there is no DNA. CDR3 size: 14 residues. Germline V gene data show CDR1 as MDHEN and CDR2 as SYDVKM. This CDR3 reads CASRPTGPSYEQYF. The variable domain in full, with the rest retrieved from reference TRBV28 and TRBJ2-7, is DVKVTQSSRYLVKRTGEKVFLECVQDMDHENMFWYRQDPGLGLRLIYFSYDVKMKEKGDIPEGYSVSREKKERFSLILESASTNQTSMYLCASRPTGPSYEQYFGPGTRLTVT.

The rearrangement links TRBV12-3 or TRBV12-4 to TRBJ2-7; TCRdb gives TRBD2 as the D gene, but with no DNA this cannot be confirmed. The CDR3 is made up of 15 amino acids. This CDR3 is CASSRTSGRVYEQYF.

The chain combines TRBV20-1 with TRBJ2-7; lacking DNA, the TRBD2 call made by TCRdb goes unchecked. The CDR3 covers 18 residues. Germline CDR1 reads DFQATT; CDR2 reads SNEGSKA (reference sequence). The CDR3 reads CSARDDIDYSGDSSEQYF.

The CDR3 spells CASSIGGADSPLHF. The J gene is TRBJ1-6, the V gene TRBV12-3 or TRBV12-4. The CDR3 is 14 residues long.

This chain joins TRBV5-1 and TRBJ2-3; the D call from TCRdb, TRBD1, cannot be confirmed without DNA. Germline values: CDR1 SGHRS, CDR2 YFSETQ. The CDR3 loop spans 16 amino acids. The chain's CDR3 is CASSVGTVRLTDTQYF. Looking up the rest from reference TRBV5-1 and TRBJ2-3 gives the full variable domain: KAGVTQTPRYLIKTRGQQVTLSCSPISGHRSVSWYQQTPGQGLQFLFEYFSETQRNKGNFPGRFSGRQFSNSRSEMNVSTLELGDSALYLCASSVGTVRLTDTQYFGPGTRLTVL.

The chain uses TRBV2 and TRBJ2-1; TCRdb's assignment of TRBD1 cannot be checked, as there is no DNA. This CDR3 has 13 amino acids. Germline V CDR1 and CDR2: SNHLY, FYNNEI. This chain's CDR3 is CASGGTGDNEQFF.

The rearrangement joins TRBV4-1 to TRBJ2-7; TCRdb designates TRBD2, a call that cannot be tested without DNA. CDR1 is MGHRA and CDR2 is YSYEKL in the germline V gene. The CDR3 totals 12 residues. This CDR3 is CASSPTSDEQYF.

J is TRBJ1-1 and V is TRBV27; the TCRdb call, TRBD1, lacks DNA for checking. CDR1 MNHEY and CDR2 SMNVEV come from the germline V gene (reference sequence). This CDR3 contains 18 residues. CDR3 loop: CASSLGPGQGALNTEAFF.

The CDR3 region is CASSLGLARYNEQFF. This chain connects TRBV5-5 to TRBJ2-1; TCRdb reports TRBD2, a call that lacks DNA to check it against. Germline lookup yields CDR1 SGHKS and CDR2 YYEKEE (reference sequence). The CDR3 runs 15 residues.

This rearrangement joins TRBV5-1 to TRBJ2-3; the TCRdb D gene call, TRBD2, has no DNA to confirm it. The CDR3 consists of 16 residues. CDR1 and CDR2 (germline): SGHRS, YFSETQ. The CDR3 loop reads CASSLGTSGSADTQYF.

The chain has TRBV5-1 and TRBJ2-2; no DNA is available, so the TRBD1 call from TCRdb remains unchecked. This CDR3 region has 14 residues. The germline CDR1 and CDR2 sequences are SGHRS and YFSETQ. The chain's CDR3 is CASKTDANTGELFF.

This chain links TRBV19 with TRBJ1-5. In germline, CDR1 is LNHDA, CDR2 SQIVND (reference sequence). There are 19 residues in the CDR3. CDR3 sequence reads: CASSIDLSVTGIRDQPQHF.

V is TRBV14 and J is TRBJ2-7; the TRBD1 assignment by TCRdb is unverifiable without DNA. The CDR3 is made up of 16 amino acids. Germline V gene lookup returns CDR1 SGHDN and CDR2 FVKESK. CDR3 sequence reads: CASSQDQQGPSYEQYF.

The chain joins TRBV12-3 or TRBV12-4 to TRBJ2-7. The CDR3 runs to 14 residues. CDR3 protein: CASSLFLGGYEQYF.